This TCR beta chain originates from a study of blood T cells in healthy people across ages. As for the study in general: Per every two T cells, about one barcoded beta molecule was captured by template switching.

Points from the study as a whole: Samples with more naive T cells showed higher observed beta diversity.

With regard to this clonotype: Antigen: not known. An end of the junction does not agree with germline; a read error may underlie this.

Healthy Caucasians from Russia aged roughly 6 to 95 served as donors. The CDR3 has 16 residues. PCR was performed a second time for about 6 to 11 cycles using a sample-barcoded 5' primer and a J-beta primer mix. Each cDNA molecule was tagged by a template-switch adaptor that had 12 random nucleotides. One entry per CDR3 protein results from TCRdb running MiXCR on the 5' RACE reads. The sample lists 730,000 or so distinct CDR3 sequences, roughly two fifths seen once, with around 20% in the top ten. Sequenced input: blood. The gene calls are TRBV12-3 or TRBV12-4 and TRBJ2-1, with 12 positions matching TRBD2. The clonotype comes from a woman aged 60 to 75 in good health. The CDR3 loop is CANSLLAGGLSNEQFF. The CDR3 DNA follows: TGTGCCAACAGTTTGCTAGCGGGGGGGTTAAGCAATGAGCAGTTCTTC.